This TCR beta chain originates from a study of blood T cell repertoires in COVID-19. CDR3 length: 14 residues. CDR1 is MDHEN, CDR2 SYDVKM, per germline. Trimming stripped 9 bases from V and 1 base from J, with 13 bases between. Clones were sequenced by immunoSEQ multiplex PCR, and TCRdb holds only the in-frame ones, with some missing. This sample has some 73,000 clones; 60% to 80% occur once, and the top ten carry under 3%. The J gene is TRBJ2-1, the V gene TRBV28; possibly TRBD1 for D (5 bases). The sequencing input was peripheral blood. The source of this sequence is a man aged 65-85 years with COVID-19, enrolled during active disease. The CDR3 loop is CASTVQGSYNEQFF. CDR3 coding DNA: TGTGCCAGTACGGTTCAGGGATCCTACAATGAGCAGTTCTTC.